The 26 T cell receptor beta chains below come from one sample, sequenced in a study of T cells in AML relapse after transplant. TCR alpha and beta chains were amplified from RNA by modified RACE PCR. TCRdb re-called the PCR reads through MiXCR, storing one row per CDR3 protein. This sample has under 450 distinct CDR3 sequences, with roughly 20% found just once. This sample comprised bone marrow, either the whole sample or a sorted T cell fraction (not recorded which), obtained at relapse. The receptors stem from a human donor who had a stem cell transplant for acute myeloid leukemia. Certain T cells may be donor cells from the graft.

This clonotype is termed medium-sized. The CDR3 DNA sequence: TGCGCCAGCAGCTTGGGGACAGGGTTTTTGGACACTGAAGCTTTCTTT. Its translation: CASSLGTGFLDTEAFF. The chain recombines TRBV5-1 with TRBJ1-1, with 8 bases fitting TRBD1. The CDR3 runs to 16 residues. With V trimmed by 0 bases and J by 3 bases, 7 bases remained unmatched. CDR1 and CDR2 from the germline V gene are SGHRS and YFSETQ.

This clonotype is labeled large. The chain uses TRBV20-1 and TRBJ2-3, with D uncertain. The V gene's germline CDR1 is DFQATT and CDR2 SNEGSKA (reference sequence). This CDR3 is built from 12 residues. Trimming shortened V by 3 bases and J by 3 bases, and 7 bases separated the two germline ends. The CDR3 DNA is TGCAGTGCTAGCCAAAAAACAGATACGCAGTATTTT. It encodes CSASQKTDTQYF.

In its sample, this clonotype ranks as large (0.1 to 1%). The chain recombines TRBV7-2 with TRBJ2-7, with 7 bases fitting TRBD2. The CDR3 totals 14 residues. V shed 3 bases and J 2 bases; nucleotides not matched to a gene: 4. Germline CDR1 and CDR2: SGHTA and FQGNSA. The DNA for the CDR3 is TGTGCCAGCAGCTTCGGGGAGGGACCCTACGAGCAGTACTTC. This gives the protein CASSFGEGPYEQYF.

The chain recombines TRBV7-2 with TRBJ1-1, with TRBD1 matching 10 bases. Per the germline V gene, CDR1 is SGHTA and CDR2 is FQGNSA. The CDR3 loop spans 16 amino acids. The junction had 9 bases not matched to a gene; V was cut back by 4 bases and J by 4 bases. The chain's CDR3 is CASSSGQGPVATEAFF. The CDR3 nucleotides read TGTGCCAGCAGCTCGGGACAGGGGCCCGTCGCCACTGAAGCTTTCTTT. Filled out from reference TRBV7-2 and TRBJ1-1, the complete variable domain reads GAGVSQSPSNKVTEKGKDVELRCDPISGHTALYWYRQSLGQGLEFLIYFQGNSAPDKSGLPSDRFSAERTGGSVSTLTIQRTQQEDSAVYLCASSSGQGPVATEAFFGQGTRLTVV.

In this sample, this clonotype is large. The chain employs TRBV24-1 and TRBJ2-1; 8 nucleotides align to TRBD2. The CDR3 has 16 amino acids. V trimming: 2 bases; J trimming: 2 bases; junction bases outside the gene matches: 4. Germline V gene sequence: CDR1 KGHDR, CDR2 SFDVKD. CDR3 nucleotides: TGTGCCACCAGTGATTCTGCGGGAGGCGCCTACAATGAGCAGTTCTTC. Its protein product is CATSDSAGGAYNEQFF.

V and J are TRBV6-4 and TRBJ2-5; 9 positions match TRBD2. The CDR3 spans 15 residues. From germline, CDR1 is MRHNA and CDR2 SNTAGT. V lost 2 bases to trimming and J lost 4 bases; unmatched junction nucleotides: 5. This chain's CDR3 is CASSDRASGAETQYF. In nucleotides, the CDR3 is TGTGCCAGCAGTGACCGGGCTAGCGGGGCAGAGACCCAGTACTTC.

This clonotype is large. The rearrangement joins TRBV7-6 to TRBJ2-1; no clear D gene. CDR1 and CDR2 (germline): SGHVS, FNYEAQ. V lost 4 bases and J 6 bases, leaving 7 bases between the germline ends. The CDR3 totals 12 residues. The CDR3 DNA follows: TGTGCCAGCAGCTCCCGATTCAATGAGCAGTTCTTC. As protein: CASSSRFNEQFF.

On this clonotype itself: One junction end does not reproduce the germline sequence, and a read error may be involved. V is TRBV29-1 and J is TRBJ2-1; 10 bases match TRBD2. Germline CDR1 and CDR2: SQVTM and ANQGSEA. The CDR3 is 13 residues long. CDR3 region: CCASGGSYNEQFF. The DNA for the CDR3 is TGCTGCGCTAGCGGGGGCTCCTACAATGAACAGTTCTTC.

This clonotype is judged large (0.1 to 1%). The chain recombines TRBV7-2 with TRBJ2-2; D not certain. This CDR3 has 14 amino acids. Germline CDR1 and CDR2: SGHTA and FQGNSA. V lost 0 bases and J lost 6, with 8 bases in between. This CDR3 is CASSLARPAGELFF. CDR3 DNA sequence: TGTGCCAGCAGCTTAGCTCGGCCCGCCGGGGAGCTGTTTTTT.

This clonotype is medium-sized within its sample. The chain uses TRBV18 and TRBJ1-2, with TRBD1 as a possible D gene (5 bases). Trimming shortened V by 1 base and J by 7 bases, and 13 bases separated the two germline ends. The CDR3 spans 14 residues. In germline, CDR1 is KGHSH, CDR2 LQKENI. The CDR3 spells CASSPLGTDRGYTF. The CDR3 DNA reads TGTGCCAGCTCACCACTTGGGACGGACCGTGGCTACACCTTC.

This clonotype is labeled as large (0.1 to 1%). The chain uses TRBV12-3 or TRBV12-4 and TRBJ1-5; no reliable D call. The CDR3 is 14 residues long. Trimming stripped 3 bases from V and 0 bases from J, with 6 bases between. CDR3 coding DNA: TGTGCCAGCAGTTTCTGGGATAGCAATCAGCCCCAGCATTTT. The encoded protein is CASSFWDSNQPQHF.

The chain uses TRBV1 and TRBJ2-5; TRBD2, the table's D call, lacks a check against the DNA. TRBV1 is a known pseudogene. The CDR3 length is 14 residues. In DNA form, the CDR3 reads TGCACCAGCAGCCCGACTAGCGGGCAAGAGACCCAGTACTTC. Protein product: CTSSPTSGQETQYF.

By share, this clonotype ranks as large. A junction boundary mismatches the germline segment, possibly from a read error. The chain employs TRBV20-1 and TRBJ2-7, with D perhaps given as TRBD1 or TRBD2 (5 bases each). From germline, CDR1 is DFQATT and CDR2 SNEGSKA (reference sequence). CDR3 length equals 14 residues. The CDR3 loop reads CSAREGRGIYEQYF. CDR3 DNA sequence: TGCAGTGCTAGAGAGGGACGGGGAATTTACGAGCAGTACTTT.

The V and J genes are TRBV20-1 and TRBJ2-1; D is uncertain. This CDR3 comprises 12 residues. Germline loops: CDR1 DFQATT, CDR2 SNEGSKA (reference sequence). Between the trimmed V and J ends, which lost 3 bases and 12 bases, there was a span of 15 bases. CDR3 protein: CSASQKTDTQFF. The CDR3 DNA reads as TGCAGTGCTAGCCAAAAAACAGATACGCAGTTCTTC.

This clonotype qualifies as large. The gene calls are TRBV11-3 and TRBJ2-1; the D gene is possibly TRBD1 (6 bases). This CDR3 comprises 11 residues. Germline values: CDR1 SGHNT, CDR2 YENEEA. Trimming took 4 bases from V and 12 from J, leaving 10 bases between them. CDR3: CASSSDRSQFF. CDR3 coding DNA: TGTGCCAGCAGCTCGGACAGATCGCAGTTCTTC.

By share of the sample, this clonotype is large. This CDR3 is CASSYHDPAGNPGELFF. The CDR3 DNA reads as TGTGCCAGCAGCTATCACGACCCAGCGGGGAATCCCGGGGAGCTGTTTTTT. The genes are TRBV7-3 and TRBJ2-2; 7 positions agree with TRBD2. The CDR3 is 17 amino acids. CDR1 and CDR2 from the germline V gene are SGHTA and FQGTGA. J gave up 6 bases and V 4 bases, and 14 bases lay outside the gene matches. The full variable domain, its missing parts supplied by reference TRBV7-3 and TRBJ2-2, is GAGVSQTPSNKVTEKGKYVELRCDPISGHTALYWYRQSLGQGPEFLIYFQGTGAADDSGLPNDRFFAVRPEGSVSTLKIQRTERGDSAVYLCASSYHDPAGNPGELFFGEGSRLTVL.

By proportion, this clonotype is medium-sized. One end of the junction is discordant with germline, which a read error may explain. V and J are TRBV7-9 and TRBJ2-7, with TRBD2 identical over 7 bases. The CDR3 has 12 residues. Germline V gene lookup returns CDR1 SEHNR and CDR2 FQNEAQ (reference sequence). CDR3 sequence reads: CVSGDGSYKQYF. The CDR3 DNA is TGTGTCAGCGGGGACGGCTCCTACAAGCAGTACTTC.

In its sample, this clonotype ranks as large (0.1 to 1%). The V call is TRBV20-1, the J call TRBJ1-2; TRBD1 matches at 12 bases. From germline, CDR1 is DFQATT and CDR2 SNEGSKA (reference sequence). CDR3 length: 14 residues. V shed 3 bases and J 9 bases; nucleotides not matched to a gene: 8. The CDR3 DNA sequence: TGCAGTGCTAGCCCTGGGACAGGGGGCCGAAGCTACACCTTC. Residues: CSASPGTGGRSYTF.

In its sample, this clonotype is large (0.1 to 1%). This sequence joins TRBV2 and TRBJ2-1; no definite D call. The V and J ends lost 5 bases and 2 bases respectively, with 13 bases between them. Germline V lookup: CDR1 SNHLY, CDR2 FYNNEI. This CDR3 is 15 amino acids long. CDR3 amino acids: CASSIGRDTYNEQFF. CDR3 coding DNA: TGTGCCAGCAGTATTGGGCGTGACACCTACAATGAGCAGTTCTTC.

This clonotype was seen just once. The chain is built from TRBV28 and TRBJ1-2; D possibly corresponds to TRBD1 (5 bases). This CDR3 region has 12 residues. The germline CDR1 and CDR2 sequences are MDHEN and SYDVKM. Trimming removed 6 bases from V and 4 bases from J, with 9 bases in between. The CDR3, as DNA: TGTGCCAGCAGGGGGCGAGTCTATGGCTACACCTTC. Its protein product is CASRGRVYGYTF.

CDR3 in DNA: TGTGCCAGCAGCCCGGGACTAGCGGGAGGTCAGGGGCTTCATGAGCAGTTCTTC. It specifies CASSPGLAGGQGLHEQFF. This chain links TRBV12-3 or TRBV12-4 with TRBJ2-1, with 15 bases fitting TRBD2. V was pared by 6 bases and J by 8 bases, with 14 bases of the junction left unmatched. This CDR3 spans 18 amino acids.

By sample share, this clonotype is large (0.1 to 1%). The chain couples TRBV10-3 to TRBJ1-1; 7 bases align to TRBD1. V lost 8 bases and J lost 11; bases outside the gene matches: 20. Germline V gene data show CDR1 as ENHRY and CDR2 as SYGVKD. The CDR3 runs 15 residues. The CDR3 loop is CAIAGGTDLPRDAFF. CDR3 nucleotide sequence: TGTGCCATCGCGGGGGGGACAGACCTCCCCCGGGACGCTTTCTTT.

Remarks on this clonotype: No conserved phenylalanine or tryptophan is present at the end of the CDR3, so a read error is the likely explanation. The chain joins TRBV7-2 to TRBJ2-3; TRBD1 matches at 9 bases. This CDR3 is built from 16 residues. Germline lookup yields CDR1 SGHTA and CDR2 FQGNSA. The CDR3 protein is CASSLRQGGDTDTQYS. As DNA, the CDR3 is TGTGCTAGCAGCTTAAGACAGGGGGGTGACACAGATACGCAGTATTCT.

In its sample, this clonotype is large. This chain uses TRBV7-2 with TRBJ2-3, with 9 bases that match TRBD1. The CDR3 has 16 amino acids. Germline V lookup: CDR1 SGHTA, CDR2 FQGNSA. J lost 2 bases, V lost 2 bases, and 5 bases had no gene match. The CDR3 sequence: CASSLRQGGDTDTQYF. The CDR3 nucleotides read TGTGCCAGCAGCTTAAGACAGGGGGGTGACACAGATACGCAGTATTTT.

This clonotype is termed large. The V and J genes are TRBV29-1 and TRBJ2-1; D is uncertain. The CDR3 is 13 amino acids. CDR1 is SQVTM, CDR2 ANQGSEA, per germline. V shed 4 bases and J shed 9 bases, with 16 bases lying between them. The CDR3 nucleotides are TGCAGCGTTGCCTATCTAAAGGGCGGTGAGCAGTTCTTC. As protein: CSVAYLKGGEQFF.

This clonotype qualifies as large. The chain has TRBV12-5 and TRBJ2-7; D is perhaps TRBD1 or TRBD2 (6 bases each). The V gene lost 5 bases and the J gene lost 2 bases, with 13 bases spanning the gap. Germline V gene data show CDR1 as LGHNT and CDR2 as FRNRAP. The CDR3 has 14 residues. The DNA for the CDR3 is TGTGCTAGTGGTGCGGGACATGTTCCCTACGAGCAGTACTTC. Amino acids: CASGAGHVPYEQYF.